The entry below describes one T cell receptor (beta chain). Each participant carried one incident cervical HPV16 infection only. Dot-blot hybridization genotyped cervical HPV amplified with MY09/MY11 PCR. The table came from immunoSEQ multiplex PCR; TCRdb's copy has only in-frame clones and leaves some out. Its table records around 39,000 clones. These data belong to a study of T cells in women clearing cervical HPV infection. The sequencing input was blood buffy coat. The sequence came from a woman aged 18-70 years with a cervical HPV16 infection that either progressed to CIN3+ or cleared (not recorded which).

The sequenced CDR3 bases are TGTGCCAGTAGTATAGTCCTGGTCGAAACAGTCTCTGGAAACACC. This encodes CASSIVLVETVSGNT. The full CDR3 protein is CASSIVLVETVSGNTIYF. V and J are TRBV19 and TRBJ1-3; D is ambiguous. With the read ending 3 residues before the CDR3 end, the germline J gene is used to fill in that end. V lost 1 base to trimming and J lost 0 bases, with 16 bases between them. From germline, CDR1 is LNHDA and CDR2 SQIVND (reference sequence). This CDR3 spans 18 amino acids.